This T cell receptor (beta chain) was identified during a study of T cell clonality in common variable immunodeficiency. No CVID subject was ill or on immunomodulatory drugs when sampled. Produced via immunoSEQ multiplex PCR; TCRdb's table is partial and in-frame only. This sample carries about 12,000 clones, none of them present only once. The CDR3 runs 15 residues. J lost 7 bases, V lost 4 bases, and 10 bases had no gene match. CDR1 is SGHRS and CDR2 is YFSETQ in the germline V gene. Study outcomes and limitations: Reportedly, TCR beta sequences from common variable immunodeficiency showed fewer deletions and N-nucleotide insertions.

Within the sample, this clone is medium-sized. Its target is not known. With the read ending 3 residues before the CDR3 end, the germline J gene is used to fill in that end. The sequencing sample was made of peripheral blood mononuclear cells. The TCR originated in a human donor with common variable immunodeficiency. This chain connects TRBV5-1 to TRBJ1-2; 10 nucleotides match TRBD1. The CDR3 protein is CASSRDGQGVSGYTF. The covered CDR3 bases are TGCGCCAGCAGCCGGGACGGACAGGGGGTATCTGGC.